These T cell receptor beta chains were read from a single sample in a study of blood T cell repertoires in COVID-19. Assay used: immunoSEQ multiplex PCR; TCRdb lists only in-frame clones, some missing. The table has approximately 110,000 clones, less than 85% seen once. Sequencing used peripheral blood. The origin of the receptors is a human donor with acute or convalescent COVID-19. The donor label of this sample is uncertain. Both conserved end residues are part of each CDR3. The D gene is left open where the match is weak. Only some rows state a clone size, as once, few, many or a class for expanded clones.

j_call clone_size v_call d_call cdr3_nt cdr3_aa
TRBJ1-2 - TRBV6-5 - TGTGCCAGCAGTTCCCAGGGTTTTCGAGGTGGCTACACCTTC CASSSQGFRGGYTF
TRBJ2-7 - TRBV11-3 TRBD1 TGTGCCAGCAGCTTAGGACAGGGAGAGCAGTACTTC CASSLGQGEQYF
TRBJ2-3 - TRBV4-1 - TGCGCCAGCAGCCAAGAATGGAGTAGCTATACGCAGTATTTT CASSQEWSSYTQYF
TRBJ2-1 - TRBV7-2 TRBD2 TGTGCCAGCAGCCTCTCCCTGGGCGGGGGGGCAACGGGGAATGAGCAGTTCTTC CASSLSLGGGATGNEQFF
TRBJ1-1 - TRBV4-2 - TGTGCCAGCAGCCCAGTCATACAGGGAAACACTGAAGCTTTCTTT CASSPVIQGNTEAFF
TRBJ2-7 - TRBV6-5 - TGTGCCAGCAGGAACAGGGACTACGAGCAGTACTTC CASRNRDYEQYF
TRBJ2-3 - TRBV6-5 - TGTGCCAGCAGTTACTCGAAGCTAGATACGCAGTATTTT CASSYSKLDTQYF
TRBJ2-3 - TRBV7-6 - TGTGCCAGCAGCTGGGGGGGGCTCCGAACCGGCACAGATACGCAGTATTTT CASSWGGLRTGTDTQYF
TRBJ1-5 - TRBV6-5 - TGTGCCAGCAGTAAGACAGGCCGAGGTCAGCCCCAGCATTTT CASSKTGRGQPQHF
TRBJ2-3 - TRBV5-1 TRBD2 TGCGCCAGCAGCTTGGTAGCGGGGGGGCCTAGCACAGATACGCAGTATTTT CASSLVAGGPSTDTQYF
TRBJ1-6 - TRBV2 TRBD1 TGTGCCAGCAGTGAATGGGAAACAGGGGGCAGTTCACCCCTCCACTTT CASSEWETGGSSPLHF
TRBJ2-7 - TRBV10-2 - TGCGCCAGCAGTGAGGAGTATCCGGGGAACGAGCAGTACTTC CASSEEYPGNEQYF
TRBJ1-1 - TRBV7-8 - TGTGCCAGCAGCTTGCGGAGGGGGGGGCGGAACACTGAAGCTTTCTTT CASSLRRGGRNTEAFF
TRBJ1-2 many TRBV2 - TGTGCCAGCAGTGAACATAACTATGGCTACACCTTC CASSEHNYGYTF
TRBJ1-3 - TRBV13 - TGTGCCAGCAGCTTAGTAGGAAACACCATATATTTT CASSLVGNTIYF
TRBJ1-3 - TRBV6-5 - TGTGCCAGCAGAGGACACTCTGGAAACACCATATATTTT CASRGHSGNTIYF
TRBJ1-2 few TRBV28 - TGTGCCAGCGATCAGGGTTCGAACTATGGCTACACCTTC CASDQGSNYGYTF
TRBJ1-4 - TRBV11-2 TRBD1 TGTGCCAGCAGAAAGGGGACAGGGAGTGAAAAACTGTTTTTT CASRKGTGSEKLFF